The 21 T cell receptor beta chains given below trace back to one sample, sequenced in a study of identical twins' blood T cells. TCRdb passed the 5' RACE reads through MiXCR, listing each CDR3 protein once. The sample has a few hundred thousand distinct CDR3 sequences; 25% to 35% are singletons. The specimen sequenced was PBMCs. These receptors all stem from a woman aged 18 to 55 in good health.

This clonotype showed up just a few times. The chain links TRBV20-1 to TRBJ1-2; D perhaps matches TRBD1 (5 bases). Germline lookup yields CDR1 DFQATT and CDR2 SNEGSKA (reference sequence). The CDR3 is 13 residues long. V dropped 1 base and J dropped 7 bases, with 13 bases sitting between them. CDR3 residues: CSARAGAKGGYTF. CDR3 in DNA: TGCAGTGCTAGAGCCGGGGCTAAAGGTGGCTACACCTTC.

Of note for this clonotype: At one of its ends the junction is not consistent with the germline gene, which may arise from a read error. Here the CDR3 reads CATIDFAGRGYTF. CDR3 nucleotide sequence: TGTGCCACCATTGATTTTGCAGGGCGAGGCTACACCTTC. The chain joins TRBV24-1 to TRBJ1-2; D is perhaps TRBD1 (5 bases). The CDR3 has 13 residues. CDR1 is KGHDR and CDR2 is SFDVKD in the germline V gene.

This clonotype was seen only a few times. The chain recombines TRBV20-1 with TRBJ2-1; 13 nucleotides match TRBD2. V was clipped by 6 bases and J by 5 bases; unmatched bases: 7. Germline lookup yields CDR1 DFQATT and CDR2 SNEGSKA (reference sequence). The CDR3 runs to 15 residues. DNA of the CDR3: TGCAGTGCCCTTCAAACTAGCGGGAGGGACAATGAGCAGTTCTTC. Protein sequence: CSALQTSGRDNEQFF.

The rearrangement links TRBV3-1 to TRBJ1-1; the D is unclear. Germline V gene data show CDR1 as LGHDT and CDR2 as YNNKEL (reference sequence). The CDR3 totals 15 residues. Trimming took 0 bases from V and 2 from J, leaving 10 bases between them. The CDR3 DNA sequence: TGTGCCAGCAGCCAAGATGGAGTCTTAAACACTGAAGCTTTCTTT. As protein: CASSQDGVLNTEAFF.

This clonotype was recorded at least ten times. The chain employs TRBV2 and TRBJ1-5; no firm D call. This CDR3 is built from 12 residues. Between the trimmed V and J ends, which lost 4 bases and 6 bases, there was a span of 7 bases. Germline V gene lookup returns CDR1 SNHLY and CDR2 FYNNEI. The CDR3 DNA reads TGTGCCAGCAGTGTGTTGGGTCAGCCCCAGCATTTT. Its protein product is CASSVLGQPQHF.

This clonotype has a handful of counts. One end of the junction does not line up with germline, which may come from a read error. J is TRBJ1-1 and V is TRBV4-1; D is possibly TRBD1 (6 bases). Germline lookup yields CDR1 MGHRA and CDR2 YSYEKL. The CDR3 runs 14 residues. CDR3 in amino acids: CVSSEGGYSAEAFF. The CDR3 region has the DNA TGCGTCAGCAGCGAAGGGGGGTATTCCGCTGAAGCTTTCTTT.

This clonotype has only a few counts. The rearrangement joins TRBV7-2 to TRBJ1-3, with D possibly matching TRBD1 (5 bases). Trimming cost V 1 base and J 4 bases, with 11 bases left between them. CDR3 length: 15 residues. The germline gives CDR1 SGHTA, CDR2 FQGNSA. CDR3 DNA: TGTGCCAGCAGCTTAGTTCCAGGGAAGGGAAACACCATATATTTT. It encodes CASSLVPGKGNTIYF. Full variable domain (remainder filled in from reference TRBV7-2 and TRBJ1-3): GAGVSQSPSNKVTEKGKDVELRCDPISGHTALYWYRQSLGQGLEFLIYFQGNSAPDKSGLPSDRFSAERTGGSVSTLTIQRTQQEDSAVYLCASSLVPGKGNTIYFGEGSWLTVV.

Written as DNA, the CDR3 is TGCGCCAGCAGCCAAGTATTAGGGACTACCTACGAGCAGTACTTC. It specifies CASSQVLGTTYEQYF. The gene calls are TRBV4-3 and TRBJ2-7; the match to TRBD2 covers 7 bases. Looked up from germline, CDR1 is LGHNA and CDR2 is YSLEER. Trimming at V came to 1 base and at J to 2 bases, leaving 5 bases not matched to a gene. The CDR3 consists of 15 residues.

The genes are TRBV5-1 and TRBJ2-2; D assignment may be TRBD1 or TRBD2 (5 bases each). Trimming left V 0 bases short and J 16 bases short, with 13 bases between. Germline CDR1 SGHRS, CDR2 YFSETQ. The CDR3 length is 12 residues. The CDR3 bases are TGCGCCAGCAGCTTGGAGGGTCAGGGACCGTTTTTT. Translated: CASSLEGQGPFF.

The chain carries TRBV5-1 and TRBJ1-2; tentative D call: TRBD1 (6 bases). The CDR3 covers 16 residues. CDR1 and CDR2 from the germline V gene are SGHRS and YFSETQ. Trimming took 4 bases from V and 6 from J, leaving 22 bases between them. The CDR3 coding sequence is TGCGCCAGCAGCGCTAATCTCGGACAGCGGCCCGATGGCTACACCTTC. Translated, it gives CASSANLGQRPDGYTF.

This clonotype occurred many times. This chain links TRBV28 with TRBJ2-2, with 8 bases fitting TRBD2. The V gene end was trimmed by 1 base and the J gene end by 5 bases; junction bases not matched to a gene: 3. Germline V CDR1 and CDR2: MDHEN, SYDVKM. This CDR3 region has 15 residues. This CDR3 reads CASSLSGRATGELFF. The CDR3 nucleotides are TGTGCCAGCAGTTTATCCGGGAGGGCTACCGGGGAGCTGTTTTTT. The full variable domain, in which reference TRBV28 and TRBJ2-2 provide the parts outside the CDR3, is DVKVTQSSRYLVKRTGEKVFLECVQDMDHENMFWYRQDPGLGLRLIYFSYDVKMKEKGDIPEGYSVSREKKERFSLILESASTNQTSMYLCASSLSGRATGELFFGEGSRLTVL.

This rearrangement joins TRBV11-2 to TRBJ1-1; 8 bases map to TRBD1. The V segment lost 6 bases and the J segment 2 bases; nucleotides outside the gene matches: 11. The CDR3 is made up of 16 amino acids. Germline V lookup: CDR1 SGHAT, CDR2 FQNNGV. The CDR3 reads CASRENWDRPNTEAFF. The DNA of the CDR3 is TGTGCCAGCAGAGAGAATTGGGACAGGCCCAACACTGAAGCTTTCTTT.

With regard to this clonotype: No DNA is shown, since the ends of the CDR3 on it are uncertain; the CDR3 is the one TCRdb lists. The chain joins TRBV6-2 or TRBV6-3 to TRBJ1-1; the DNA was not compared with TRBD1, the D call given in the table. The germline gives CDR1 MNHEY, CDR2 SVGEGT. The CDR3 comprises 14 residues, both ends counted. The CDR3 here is CASSPFAGGAEALF.

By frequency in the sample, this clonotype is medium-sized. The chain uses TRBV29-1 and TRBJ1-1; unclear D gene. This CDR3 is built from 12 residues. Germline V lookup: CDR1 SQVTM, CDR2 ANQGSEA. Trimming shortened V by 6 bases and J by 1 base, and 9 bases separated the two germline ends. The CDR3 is CSVRLTNTEAFF. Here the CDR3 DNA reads TGCAGCGTCCGACTTACGAACACTGAAGCTTTCTTT.

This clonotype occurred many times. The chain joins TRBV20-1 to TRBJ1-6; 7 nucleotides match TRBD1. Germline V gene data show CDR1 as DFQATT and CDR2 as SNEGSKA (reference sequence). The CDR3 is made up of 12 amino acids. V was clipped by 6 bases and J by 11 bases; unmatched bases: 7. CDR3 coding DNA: TGCAGTGCGTTACAGGGGATGGCACCCCTCCACTTT. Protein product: CSALQGMAPLHF.

CDR3 loop: CSASERRGVRNQPQHF. The CDR3 nucleotides are TGCAGTGCTAGCGAGCGTCGTGGTGTTAGGAATCAGCCCCAGCATTTT. The V call is TRBV20-1, the J call TRBJ1-5; D not resolved. V lost 3 bases, J lost 4 bases, and 19 bases lay in between. CDR1 and CDR2 from the germline V gene are DFQATT and SNEGSKA (reference sequence). This CDR3 is built from 16 residues.

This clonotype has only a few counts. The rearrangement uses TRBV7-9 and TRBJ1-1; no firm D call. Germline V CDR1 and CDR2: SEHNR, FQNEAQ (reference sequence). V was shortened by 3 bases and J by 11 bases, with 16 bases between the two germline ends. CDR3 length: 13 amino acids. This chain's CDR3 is CASSLTIPFGAFF. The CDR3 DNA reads TGTGCCAGCAGCTTGACCATTCCATTTGGGGCTTTCTTT.

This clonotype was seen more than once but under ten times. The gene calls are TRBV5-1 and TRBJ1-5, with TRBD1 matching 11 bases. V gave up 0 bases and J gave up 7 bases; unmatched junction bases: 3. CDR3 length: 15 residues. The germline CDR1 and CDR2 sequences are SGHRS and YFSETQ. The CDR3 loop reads CASSLGTGGRQPQHF. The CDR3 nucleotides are TGCGCCAGCAGCTTGGGGACAGGGGGCAGGCAGCCCCAGCATTTT. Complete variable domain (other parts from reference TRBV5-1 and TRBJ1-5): KAGVTQTPRYLIKTRGQQVTLSCSPISGHRSVSWYQQTPGQGLQFLFEYFSETQRNKGNFPGRFSGRQFSNSRSEMNVSTLELGDSALYLCASSLGTGGRQPQHFGDGTRLSIL.

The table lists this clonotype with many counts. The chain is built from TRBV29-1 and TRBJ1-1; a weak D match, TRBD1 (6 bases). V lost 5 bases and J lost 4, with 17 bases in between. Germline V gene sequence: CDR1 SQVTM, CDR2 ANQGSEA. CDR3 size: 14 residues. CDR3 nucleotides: TGCAGCGTTCGCTATACAGGGAGAGGCACTGAAGCTTTCTTT. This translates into CSVRYTGRGTEAFF.

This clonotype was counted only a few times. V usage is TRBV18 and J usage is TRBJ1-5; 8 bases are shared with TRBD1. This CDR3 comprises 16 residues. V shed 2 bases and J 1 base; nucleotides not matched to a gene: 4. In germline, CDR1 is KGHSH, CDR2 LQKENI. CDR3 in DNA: TGTGCCAGCTCACCATCGACAGGGGAGAGCAATCAGCCCCAGCATTTT. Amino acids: CASSPSTGESNQPQHF.

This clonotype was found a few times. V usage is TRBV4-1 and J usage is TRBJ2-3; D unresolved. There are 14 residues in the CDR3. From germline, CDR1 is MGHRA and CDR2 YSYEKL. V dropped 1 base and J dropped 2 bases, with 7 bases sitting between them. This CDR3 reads CASSQVLITDTQYF. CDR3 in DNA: TGCGCCAGCAGCCAAGTACTGATCACAGATACGCAGTATTTT.